This record looks at one TCR beta chain sequence and its context. Its antigen remains undetermined. Base qualities are not provided; no much larger clone lies one nucleotide away. This specimen belongs to a study of post-analysis software for immune sequencing data (dated by TCRdb to between 2014 and 2017). With respect to the entire study: Relapsing-remitting, secondary progressive and progressive-relapsing multiple sclerosis were recorded as disease courses, and subtype annotation was lacking for some patients. Patient repertoires were compared against 10 to 12 previously published healthy control repertoires from donors aged roughly 6 to 27 years. A subset of samples was prepared in parallel using single-end sample barcoding, then pooled and co-amplified after Illumina adapter ligation. General conclusions and limits of the study: Compared with controls, multiple sclerosis patients had significantly lower normalized Chao1 diversity, a finding suggesting substantial peripheral T-cell clonal expansion. The multiple sclerosis patient group was slightly younger than the control group. Direct clustering with F measure revealed strong co-clustering of samples prepared in the same batch, which led to a batch-effect correction.

Library creation used PCR. The sequencing machine was an Illumina HiSeq 2500. Unique molecular identifiers were incorporated into TCR beta cDNA libraries to reduce PCR and sequencing biases. Approximately 500,000 cDNA molecules were obtained for every 1 to 10 million input T cells, so each molecule roughly corresponded to one T cell. The patient libraries were prepared and sequenced with the same protocol used for the earlier healthy control dataset. Samples belonging to the same batch were prepared together, multiplexed and sequenced on a shared HiSeq lane. The authors' pipeline ran thus. MIGEC was used to process the raw barcoded reads, and molecular identifier groups with only a single read were discarded before consensus assembly and CDR3 extraction. Clonotype tables were post-analysed with VDJtools, and diversity was normalized by down-sampling all datasets to the smallest sample size. Repertoire overlap clustering matched CDR3 amino acid but not nucleotide sequences to correct batch-related cross-sample contamination. TCRdb's own reprocessing of the public reads used fastp at Q25 and MiXCR and kept productive beta chains. Each entry is one CDR3 protein sequence, shown with its most common DNA and genes. The V and J calls follow TCRdb's processing rather than the paper's. The table for this sample lists 750,000 to 950,000 distinct CDR3 sequences; roughly 50% of them were counted only once. About 4.8% of the sample is taken by the ten largest.

To demonstrate the VDJtools post-analysis software, the study profiled TCR beta repertoires from the peripheral blood of about 13 young patients with multiple sclerosis. The patients with multiple sclerosis were children and adolescents between roughly 6 and 15 years of age. The material sequenced was blood. The TCR comes from a girl aged 5-17 years with multiple sclerosis.

At the DNA level, the sequence is TGTGCCAGCAGCTCCCCCTCGGCCTACGAGCAGTACTTC. Translated, it gives CASSSPSAYEQYF. The chain couples TRBV9 to TRBJ2-5; no D gene can be assigned with confidence. The J call may be wrong; the DNA end is better matched by TRBJ2-7. CDR1 and CDR2 are drawn from the germline V gene: SGDLS, YYNGEE. The CDR3 holds 13 amino acids from the cysteine to the phenylalanine. Only the CDR3 DNA stays, 39 bases, in frame from base 1.